Presented here are 20 T cell receptor beta chains from one specimen sequenced in a study of tumor-infiltrating lymphocytes in primary liver carcinoma. Making TCR beta cDNA involved around 520 ng total RNA and a constant-region primer. The TCR beta library was amplified through three nested multiplex PCR rounds in a modified ARM-PCR procedure. Primers for the first two PCR rounds were TRBV1-TRBV30 forward primers and a C-beta reverse primer (about 9 cycles per round). TCRdb redid the calling of the multiplex PCR reads with MiXCR, one entry per CDR3 protein. Seen here are approximately 330,000 distinct CDR3 sequences, approximately 64% observed once, and the top ten hold 5% to 6.5%. RNA isolated from unsorted whole blood supplied the blood RNA, with germline DNA also extracted. Material for sequencing was peripheral blood. The receptors derive from a man in his forties with primary liver carcinoma and hepatitis B virus infection.

Points on this clonotype: The junction does not match germline at one end; this may be a read error. The genes are TRBV5-1 and TRBJ2-1; D is ambiguous. The CDR3 is made up of 15 amino acids. Germline values: CDR1 SGHRS, CDR2 YFSETQ. The CDR3 loop is CASSLALSSYNGQFF. The CDR3 bases are TGCGCCAGCAGCTTGGCCTTGAGCTCCTACAATGGGCAGTTCTTC.

Worth noting for this clonotype: The conserved closing phenylalanine or tryptophan is absent in this CDR3, likely reflecting a read error. CDR3 sequence: CATFGQGAGEYTS. Here the CDR3 DNA reads TGTGCCACCTTTGGACAGGGGGCCGGTGAATACACCTCC. The chain has TRBV6-1 and TRBJ1-2; 11 bases fit TRBD1. This CDR3 is built from 13 residues. The V gene end was trimmed by 10 bases and the J gene end by 11 bases; junction bases not matched to a gene: 12. Germline-derived CDR1 and CDR2 are MNHNS and SASEGT.

Details on this clonotype: A much larger clone lies a single base off, so this may be a read error. The chain couples TRBV6-2 or TRBV6-3 to TRBJ1-1; D is unresolved. CDR1 and CDR2 (germline): MNHEY, SVGEGT. V was trimmed by 6 bases and J by 3 bases, leaving 17 bases between them. The CDR3 runs 15 residues. The CDR3: CASSPNLGTDTEAFF. The DNA for the CDR3 is TGTGCCAGCAGCCCCAACCTCGGAACGGACACTGAAGCTTTCTTT.

The chain has TRBV11-2 and TRBJ2-1; D is perhaps TRBD1 or TRBD2 (5 bases each). This CDR3 spans 15 amino acids. The germline gives CDR1 SGHAT, CDR2 FQNNGV. Here the CDR3 DNA reads TGTGCTAACAGCTTGGGACGTCCTTCCTACAATGAGCAGTTCTTC. This gives the protein CANSLGRPSYNEQFF.

Regarding this clonotype: A much bigger clone sits one base away, suggesting this may be a read error. This chain links TRBV5-1 with TRBJ1-2, with D unclear. This CDR3 spans 14 amino acids. Germline CDR1 is SGHRS and CDR2 is YFSETQ. The CDR3 here is CTSSLLTVNYGYTF. DNA for the CDR3: TGCACCAGCAGCCTTTTGACTGTAAACTATGGCTACACCTTC.

In its sample, this clonotype was seen many times. The chain recombines TRBV12-3 or TRBV12-4 with TRBJ1-1, with D possibly being TRBD1 (5 bases). The CDR3 covers 15 residues. V shed 5 bases and J shed 7 bases, with 20 bases lying between them. The CDR3 loop is CASSPARARGREAFF. The DNA for the CDR3 is TGTGCCAGCAGTCCCGCGCGGGCGCGGGGACGTGAAGCTTTCTTT.

Concerning this clonotype: An end of the junction differs from the germline gene, which may be a read error. The gene calls are TRBV11-2 and TRBJ2-7, with 9 bases aligning to TRBD2. Germline loops: CDR1 SGHAT, CDR2 FQNNGV. The length of the CDR3 is 15 residues. In nucleotides, the CDR3 is TGTGCTAGCAGCTCTGTAGCGGGGGCCTCCTACAAGCAGTACTTC. It codes for CASSSVAGASYKQYF. The full variable domain, with the rest looked up from reference TRBV11-2 and TRBJ2-7, is EAGVAQSPRYKIIEKRQSVAFWCNPISGHATLYWYQQILGQGPKLLIQFQNNGVVDDSQLPKDRFSAERLKGVDSTLKIQPAKLEDSAVYLCASSSVAGASYKQYFGPGTRLTVT.

This clonotype has a handful of counts. The chain combines TRBV5-1 with TRBJ2-7; D ambiguous. Germline V gene sequence: CDR1 SGHRS, CDR2 YFSETQ. CDR3 length: 14 residues. V gave up 3 bases and J gave up 7 bases, with 17 bases separating them. The CDR3 DNA follows: TGCGCCAGCAGCTACGGCCAATTTATCGGGGAGCAGTACTTC. This translates into CASSYGQFIGEQYF.

For this clonotype: Germline is not matched at one junction end, which may reflect a read error. The V call is TRBV11-3, the J call TRBJ1-2; weak D call: TRBD1 (5 bases). Germline assignment: CDR1 SGHNT and CDR2 YENEEA. The CDR3 spans 16 residues. The CDR3 DNA reads as TGTGCCAGCACCTTAGATGCAGGGTGGATTAACTATGACTACACCTTC. It is translated as CASTLDAGWINYDYTF.

This clonotype was counted between two and nine times. The rearrangement joins TRBV5-1 to TRBJ2-2; D gene unclear. Deletions cut 3 bases from V and 5 bases from J, with 11 bases between. Per germline, CDR1 SGHRS and CDR2 YFSETQ. The CDR3 spans 14 residues. The CDR3 region is CASSSRTSTGELFF. For the CDR3, the DNA is TGCGCCAGCAGCTCACGAACAAGTACCGGGGAGCTGTTTTTT.

This clonotype was found many times. This sequence joins TRBV11-2 and TRBJ1-1; the D gene is possibly TRBD1 (5 bases). V lost 1 base and J 7 bases, leaving 16 bases between the germline ends. The CDR3 loop spans 15 amino acids. Germline CDR1 is SGHAT and CDR2 is FQNNGV. Here the CDR3 DNA reads TGTGCCAGCAGCTTAGCTGGGTCCAGGGAGGATGAAGCTTTCTTT. Amino acids: CASSLAGSREDEAFF. Drawing the rest from reference TRBV11-2 and TRBJ1-1, the complete variable domain is EAGVAQSPRYKIIEKRQSVAFWCNPISGHATLYWYQQILGQGPKLLIQFQNNGVVDDSQLPKDRFSAERLKGVDSTLKIQPAKLEDSAVYLCASSLAGSREDEAFFGQGTRLTVV.

In its sample, this clonotype was seen once. A read error is possible here, since a much larger clone lies one base away. The chain couples TRBV14 to TRBJ2-2; D ambiguous. Germline CDR1 SGHDN, CDR2 FVKESK. This CDR3 has 14 residues. The V gene lost 3 bases and the J gene lost 0 bases, with 5 bases spanning the gap. CDR3 DNA sequence: TGTGCCAGCAGCCAGCGACCGAACACCGGGGAGCTGTTTTTT. Translated, it gives CASSQRPNTGELFF.

This rearrangement joins TRBV5-1 to TRBJ2-7; 8 nucleotides align to TRBD2. This CDR3 comprises 14 residues. Germline V gene sequence: CDR1 SGHRS, CDR2 YFSETQ. V gave up 2 bases and J gave up 2 bases; unmatched junction bases: 3. The CDR3 reads CASSLTSGTYEQYF. The CDR3 nucleotides read TGCGCCAGCAGCTTAACTAGCGGAACCTACGAGCAGTACTTC.

Of note for this clonotype: A much bigger clone sits one base away, suggesting this may be a read error. As the CDR3 is not closed by the conserved phenylalanine or tryptophan, this likely results from a read error. The V and J genes are TRBV29-1 and TRBJ2-7; 8 nucleotides agree with TRBD1. From germline, CDR1 is SQVTM and CDR2 ANQGSEA. The trim removed 6 bases at V and 2 bases at J, leaving 3 bases unmatched. This CDR3 contains 12 residues. CDR3 DNA sequence: TGCAGCGTCCGGACAGGGACCTACGAGCAGTACCTC. Translated: CSVRTGTYEQYL.

The V gene is TRBV11-2, the J gene TRBJ2-7, with D perhaps TRBD1 or TRBD2 (6 bases each). Deletions cut 10 bases from V and 0 bases from J, with 28 bases between. CDR3 length: 18 amino acids. Germline CDR1 and CDR2: SGHAT and FQNNGV. The CDR3 loop reads CANIPFLRGDGNSYEQYF. The DNA for the CDR3 is TGTGCCAACATCCCATTCCTTAGGGGGGACGGTAACTCCTACGAGCAGTACTTC.

This clonotype was found a few times. This chain joins TRBV20-1 and TRBJ2-5; D ambiguous. The ends were cut back, 6 bases at V and 5 bases at J, with 16 bases in the middle. The CDR3 is made up of 13 amino acids. Germline CDR1 reads DFQATT; CDR2 reads SNEGSKA (reference sequence). CDR3 sequence reads: CSATTLGAETQYF. The CDR3 DNA sequence: TGCAGTGCCACCACCCTAGGTGCTGAGACCCAGTACTTC.

This clonotype was recorded only once. Since a much larger clone is just one base distant, this may be a read error. V usage is TRBV6-5 and J usage is TRBJ2-1; possible D gene TRBD2, 5 bases. In germline, CDR1 is MNHEY, CDR2 SVGAGI. The CDR3 runs to 14 residues. The ends were cut back, 2 bases at V and 6 bases at J, with 11 bases in the middle. CDR3 loop: CASSYGRGCNEQFF. The CDR3 DNA is TGTGCCAGCAGTTACGGACGGGGATGCAATGAGCAGTTCTTC.

In the case of this clonotype: Just one base apart from a much larger clone, this may be a read error. The rearrangement uses TRBV6-5 and TRBJ2-1, with 13 bases fitting TRBD2. There are 15 residues in the CDR3. CDR1 MNHEY and CDR2 SVGAGI come from the germline V gene. The CDR3 DNA reads as TGTGCCAGCAGTTTGGGACTAGCGGGAAACAATGGGCAGTTCTTC. Residues: CASSLGLAGNNGQFF.

The CDR3 nucleotides are TGTGCCAGCACCTACCAATTCCCCGGGACAGGGAGACCTGGGGCCAACGTCCTGACTTTC. Its translation is CASTYQFPGTGRPGANVLTF. V is TRBV12-3 or TRBV12-4 and J is TRBJ2-6, with 9 bases identical to TRBD1. CDR3 length: 20 residues. Trimming removed 7 bases from V and 2 bases from J; junction bases left unmatched: 18.

About this clonotype itself: A much larger clonotype is one base distant, so this may be a read error. V usage is TRBV6-1 and J usage is TRBJ2-1, with 7 positions matching TRBD1. Trimming removed 0 bases from V and 4 bases from J; junction bases left unmatched: 3. Germline CDR1 MNHNS, CDR2 SASEGT. This CDR3 is 15 amino acids long. CDR3 region: CASSEAGGPYNEQFF. Written as DNA, the CDR3 is TGTGCCAGCAGTGAAGCAGGGGGCCCGTACAATGAGCAGTTCTTC.